This TCR beta chain came from a study of siplizumab effects on memory and regulatory T cells. Germline loops: CDR1 SQVTM, CDR2 ANQGSEA. The V end lost 6 bases, the J end lost 4 bases, and 13 bases lay between the germline ends. This CDR3 comprises 12 residues. Here immunoSEQ multiplex PCR was the method, and the copy in TCRdb shows in-frame clones only, minus some. This table has about 50,000 clones, over 90% appearing once. The chain combines TRBV29-1 with TRBJ2-7, with D perhaps being TRBD1 or TRBD2 (5 bases each). The sequenced material came from CD8+ T cells sorted from blood. The clonotype was recovered from a human donor in good health. The CDR3 nucleotides read TGCAGCGTGGGACCGAGGTCGTACGAGCAGTACTTC. This translates into CSVGPRSYEQYF.